These 24 T cell receptor beta chains originate from one sample sequenced in a study of blood T cell repertoires in COVID-19. TCRdb's table, derived via immunoSEQ multiplex PCR, lists solely in-frame clones and lacks some. The sample lists some 700,000 clones; 80% to 90% were seen once. Material for sequencing was peripheral blood. Receptors originate from a woman younger than 35 with acute or convalescent COVID-19.

The rearrangement joins TRBV21-1 to TRBJ1-1; the table's TRBD1 call for D was not verified on the DNA. TRBV21-1 is a listed pseudogene. This CDR3 spans 17 amino acids. The CDR3 here is CASSKVGHFQMNTEAFF. The CDR3 DNA reads as TGTGCCAGCAGCAAAGTTGGGCACTTCCAGATGAACACTGAAGCTTTCTTT.

The J gene is TRBJ2-5, the V gene TRBV7-7; 13 nucleotides align to TRBD2. Germline CDR1 SSHAT, CDR2 FNYEAQ (reference sequence). The CDR3 covers 16 residues. V was pared by 5 bases and J by 2 bases, with 5 bases of the junction left unmatched. The CDR3 DNA reads TGTGCCAGCAGCCTCGGACTAGCGGGAGCACAAGAGACCCAGTACTTC. Amino acid sequence: CASSLGLAGAQETQYF.

The chain employs TRBV10-3 and TRBJ1-3; TRBD1 agrees at 7 bases. Losses at the gene ends were 10 bases for V and 0 bases for J; bases not matched to a gene: 6. CDR3 length equals 14 residues. The germline V gene encodes CDR1 ENHRY and CDR2 SYGVKD. This chain's CDR3 is CATLTGFSGNTIYF. The CDR3 nucleotides are TGTGCCACCCTGACAGGGTTCTCTGGAAACACCATATATTTT.

The chain has TRBV24-1 and TRBJ2-1; the match to TRBD1 covers 10 bases. Germline V gene data show CDR1 as KGHDR and CDR2 as SFDVKD. The ends lost 5 bases at V and 9 bases at J; junction bases unmatched: 9. The CDR3 extends over 15 amino acids. The CDR3 DNA follows: TGTGCCACCAGTGGGGTGGACAGGGGGAAGGGTGAGCAGTTCTTC. Translating it yields CATSGVDRGKGEQFF.

The chain's CDR3 is CASSQDGGLAPNTGELFF. The DNA for the CDR3 is TGCGCCAGCAGCCAAGACGGGGGACTAGCGCCGAACACCGGGGAGCTGTTTTTT. V and J are TRBV4-1 and TRBJ2-2; TRBD2 agrees at 10 bases. The CDR3 covers 18 residues. CDR1 MGHRA and CDR2 YSYEKL come from the germline V gene. The V and J ends lost 0 bases and 0 bases, in that order; junction bases with no gene match: 4.

The chain carries TRBV4-1 and TRBJ1-2; D possibly corresponds to TRBD1 (6 bases). Trimming cost V 6 bases and J 3 bases, with 14 bases left between them. Germline assignment: CDR1 MGHRA and CDR2 YSYEKL. This CDR3 has 14 amino acids. CDR3: CASRKGGVDYGYTF. The CDR3 DNA is TGCGCCAGCAGGAAGGGGGGGGTTGACTATGGCTACACCTTC.

This clone was counted a single time. J is TRBJ2-2 and V is TRBV6-4; no definite D call. The CDR3 contains 12 residues. Germline V gives CDR1 MRHNA, CDR2 SNTAGT. The V end lost 4 bases, the J end lost 5 bases, and 5 bases lay between the germline ends. CDR3 bases: TGTGCCAGCAGTGCAGAAACCGGGGAGCTGTTTTTT. This gives the protein CASSAETGELFF.

This clone was picked up one time. The chain combines TRBV5-1 with TRBJ1-2; 7 nucleotides line up with TRBD1. The CDR3 sequence is 17 residues long. The germline CDR1 and CDR2 sequences are SGHRS and YFSETQ. After removal of 1 base from V and 8 bases from J, the junction contained 17 bases not matched to a gene. This CDR3 is CASSLWQGGYLWSGYTF. In DNA, the CDR3 is TGCGCCAGCAGCTTGTGGCAGGGGGGCTATCTATGGAGCGGCTACACCTTC.

This clone has only one observation. J is TRBJ1-1 and V is TRBV6-5, with D uncertain. V shed 8 bases and J shed 1 base, with 5 bases lying between them. This CDR3 is 11 amino acids long. The germline CDR1 and CDR2 sequences are MNHEY and SVGAGI. CDR3 loop: CASARNTEAFF. The CDR3 region has the DNA TGTGCCAGCGCGCGGAACACTGAAGCTTTCTTT.

The chain has TRBV7-3 and TRBJ2-3, with D uncertain. This CDR3 spans 12 amino acids. The germline V gene encodes CDR1 SGHTA and CDR2 FQGTGA. The germline V and J ends were trimmed by 1 base and 6 bases, with 5 bases remaining between them. CDR3 residues: CASSLSGDTQYF. The CDR3 DNA is TGTGCCAGCAGCTTAAGTGGCGATACGCAGTATTTT.

In nucleotides, the CDR3 is TGCGCCAGCAGCTTGGGCGTAATCAGGCGGACAGATTACGAGCAGTACTTC. Translated, it gives CASSLGVIRRTDYEQYF. The chain couples TRBV5-1 to TRBJ2-7, with D perhaps matching TRBD1 (6 bases). Trimming cost V 0 bases and J 4 bases, with 20 bases left between them. CDR1 is SGHRS and CDR2 is YFSETQ in the germline V gene. The CDR3 runs to 17 residues. The entire variable domain, with the rest obtained from reference TRBV5-1 and TRBJ2-7, is as follows: KAGVTQTPRYLIKTRGQQVTLSCSPISGHRSVSWYQQTPGQGLQFLFEYFSETQRNKGNFPGRFSGRQFSNSRSEMNVSTLELGDSALYLCASSLGVIRRTDYEQYFGPGTRLTVT.

The chain carries TRBV5-1 and TRBJ2-7, with 7 positions matching TRBD1. The V gene's germline CDR1 is SGHRS and CDR2 YFSETQ. This CDR3 has 12 amino acids. V lost 4 bases and J lost 5; bases outside the gene matches: 3. The CDR3 nucleotides are TGCGCCAGCAGCGTAACAGGGGACGAGCAGTACTTC. It translates to CASSVTGDEQYF.

The chain links TRBV27 to TRBJ1-5, with no clear D. Between the trimmed V and J ends, which lost 6 bases and 5 bases, there was a span of 17 bases. Looked up from germline, CDR1 is MNHEY and CDR2 is SMNVEV (reference sequence). The CDR3 has 15 amino acids. The CDR3, as DNA: TGTGCCAGCAGGAGGTTTTCAATGGAGGATCAGCCCCAGCATTTT. Protein: CASRRFSMEDQPQHF.

This clone was counted a few times. The chain uses TRBV5-1 and TRBJ2-2, with D possibly TRBD1 on 6 matching bases. Between the trimmed V and J ends, which lost 4 bases and 1 base, there was a span of 8 bases. Germline V gene data show CDR1 as SGHRS and CDR2 as YFSETQ. CDR3 length equals 14 residues. CDR3 DNA sequence: TGCGCCAGCAGCCCGGGACAGAACACCGGGGAGCTGTTTTTT. Translating gives CASSPGQNTGELFF. The full variable domain, its missing parts supplied by reference TRBV5-1 and TRBJ2-2, is KAGVTQTPRYLIKTRGQQVTLSCSPISGHRSVSWYQQTPGQGLQFLFEYFSETQRNKGNFPGRFSGRQFSNSRSEMNVSTLELGDSALYLCASSPGQNTGELFFGEGSRLTVL.

For the CDR3, the DNA is TGTGCCAGCAGCTTCACGGGACTAGCGGTGAACACCGGGGAGCTGTTTTTT. Its translation is CASSFTGLAVNTGELFF. The chain links TRBV9 to TRBJ2-2; 11 nucleotides agree with TRBD2. The V segment lost 4 bases and the J segment 1 base; nucleotides outside the gene matches: 6. This CDR3 is built from 17 residues. Germline CDR1 is SGDLS and CDR2 is YYNGEE.

V usage is TRBV4-1 and J usage is TRBJ1-2, with a possible D match to TRBD1 (6 bases). Between the trimmed V and J ends, which lost 0 bases and 5 bases, there was a span of 16 bases. The CDR3 runs to 16 residues. The germline V gene encodes CDR1 MGHRA and CDR2 YSYEKL. Written as DNA, the CDR3 is TGCGCCAGCAGCCAAGAGGTCGGGGGGCTGGGGTATGGCTACACCTTC. Translated: CASSQEVGGLGYGYTF.

About this clone itself: Other DNA sequences in the sample encode the same CDR3. The rearrangement joins TRBV5-1 to TRBJ2-1, with D tentatively TRBD2 (5 bases). The CDR3 has 13 residues. V shed 0 bases and J shed 4 bases, with 5 bases lying between them. Germline V gene data show CDR1 as SGHRS and CDR2 as YFSETQ. CDR3: CASSLGGYNEQFF. CDR3 DNA: TGCGCCAGCAGCTTGGGAGGGTACAATGAGCAGTTCTTC.

This clone was observed a single time. CDR3 protein: CAIGGNTEAFF. The CDR3 region has the DNA TGTGCCATCGGCGGGAACACTGAAGCTTTCTTT. This chain joins TRBV10-3 and TRBJ1-1; D remains unclear. The germline V gene has CDR1 ENHRY and CDR2 SYGVKD. V was pared by 8 bases and J by 1 base, with 5 bases between. This CDR3 is 11 amino acids long.

This clone was counted a single time. This chain uses TRBV3-1 (or the pseudogene TRBV3-2) with TRBJ2-2; D unresolved. The CDR3 contains 14 residues. V was cut by 1 base and J by 7 bases, with 10 bases left in between. CDR1 and CDR2 from the germline V gene are LGHDT and YNNKEL (reference sequence). The CDR3: CASSQVLLSGELFF. CDR3 nucleotides: TGTGCCAGCAGCCAAGTATTGCTAAGCGGGGAGCTGTTTTTT.

A single count supports this clone. This rearrangement joins TRBV30 to TRBJ1-2; 9 bases line up with TRBD1. J was trimmed by 13 bases and V by 4 bases; bases with no gene match: 10. Looked up from germline, CDR1 is GTSNPN and CDR2 is SVGIG (reference sequence). The CDR3 extends over 12 amino acids. The CDR3 DNA sequence: TGTGCCTGGACCCGGGACAGGGTGAAGAGCACCTTC. It translates to CAWTRDRVKSTF.

The chain couples TRBV27 to TRBJ2-7; TRBD2 matches 9 bases. CDR3 length: 15 residues. The V gene end was trimmed by 4 bases and the J gene end by 4 bases; junction bases not matched to a gene: 8. The germline CDR1 and CDR2 sequences are MNHEY and SMNVEV (reference sequence). CDR3 sequence reads: CASSSTSGLPYEQYF. CDR3 DNA sequence: TGTGCCAGCAGTTCTACTAGCGGGCTCCCGTACGAGCAGTACTTC.

The J gene is TRBJ1-4, the V gene TRBV3-1 (or the pseudogene TRBV3-2); 8 bases are a match to TRBD1. The V gene's germline CDR1 is LGHDT and CDR2 YNNKEL (reference sequence). The CDR3 spans 16 residues. V gave up 2 bases and J gave up 0 bases; unmatched junction bases: 2. The CDR3 spells CASSQRQGSTNEKLFF. The CDR3, as DNA: TGTGCCAGCAGCCAACGACAGGGGTCAACTAATGAAAAACTGTTTTTT.

For the CDR3, the DNA is TGTGCCAGCAGCTTAGCTACAGACAGGGCCCTTTGGGGGACCCAGTACTTC. As protein: CASSLATDRALWGTQYF. The chain carries TRBV7-9 and TRBJ2-5; 7 bases are shared with TRBD1. Germline CDR1 reads SEHNR; CDR2 reads FQNEAQ (reference sequence). CDR3 length: 17 amino acids. Losses at the gene ends were 0 bases for V and 7 bases for J; bases not matched to a gene: 14.

This chain uses TRBV6-5 with TRBJ1-1, with a possible D match to TRBD1 (5 bases). The CDR3 spans 11 residues. Germline lookup yields CDR1 MNHEY and CDR2 SVGAGI. V lost 7 bases and J 10 bases, leaving 13 bases between the germline ends. CDR3 nucleotide sequence: TGTGCCAGCACCCCTTCGCAGGGAGCTTTCTTT. Its translation is CASTPSQGAFF.